The next 7 T cell receptor beta chains were all read from a single sample in a study of T cells after yellow fever vaccination. TCRdb reprocessed the 5' RACE reads with MiXCR, giving one entry per CDR3 protein. Among approximately 93,000 distinct CDR3 sequences, about 6% were seen once, and the ten largest hold over 40%. The material was CD8+ T cells sorted from PBMCs, obtained 10 days after the yellow fever booster vaccination. These receptor sequences come from a man aged 18-30 years who received the YFV17D yellow fever vaccine.

This chain uses TRBV4-1 with TRBJ2-1, with 9 bases aligning to TRBD2. This CDR3 contains 17 residues. The ends lost 0 bases at V and 5 bases at J; junction bases unmatched: 8. Germline CDR1 and CDR2: MGHRA and YSYEKL. CDR3 DNA: TGCGCCAGCAGCCAAGATTTGGGCGGGGGGGCCGACAATGAGCAGTTCTTC. Its protein is CASSQDLGGGADNEQFF.

This clonotype was found a few times. V gene TRBV10-3 combines with J gene TRBJ1-1; 9 bases align to TRBD1. The length of the CDR3 is 14 residues. The J segment lost 6 bases and the V segment lost 6 bases, leaving 8 bases of the junction unmatched. Germline V lookup: CDR1 ENHRY, CDR2 SYGVKD. The CDR3 DNA is TGTGCCATCAGGTCAACAGGGGGCTACGCTGAAGCTTTCTTT. Amino acids: CAIRSTGGYAEAFF.

This clonotype turned up a few times. The rearrangement uses TRBV20-1 and TRBJ1-1; D gene unclear. The CDR3 is 14 residues long. Trimming shortened V by 5 bases and J by 1 base, and 14 bases separated the two germline ends. Germline V lookup: CDR1 DFQATT, CDR2 SNEGSKA (reference sequence). The CDR3 is CSAWADDTNTEAFF. The CDR3 bases are TGCAGTGCTTGGGCCGATGACACGAACACTGAAGCTTTCTTT.

This clonotype occurred a few times. The chain has TRBV13 and TRBJ2-2, with 8 bases identical to TRBD2. Looked up from germline, CDR1 is PRHDT and CDR2 is FYEKMQ (reference sequence). Trimming removed 5 bases from V and 3 bases from J; junction bases left unmatched: 5. The CDR3 contains 15 residues. CDR3 amino acids: CASSLTSEYTGELFF. The CDR3 DNA reads TGTGCCAGCAGCCTGACTAGCGAATACACCGGGGAGCTGTTTTTT.

V and J are TRBV5-1 and TRBJ1-5, with TRBD1 matching over 7 bases. The CDR3 extends over 14 amino acids. V lost 1 base and J lost 7; bases outside the gene matches: 5. Germline-derived CDR1 and CDR2 are SGHRS and YFSETQ. The CDR3, as DNA: TGCGCCAGCAGCTTGTCAGGGGGTGGGCAGCCCCAGCATTTT. As protein: CASSLSGGGQPQHF.

The gene calls are TRBV5-1 and TRBJ1-1; D unresolved. The germline V and J ends were trimmed by 0 bases and 5 bases, with 17 bases remaining between them. The CDR3 runs 16 residues. The germline V gene has CDR1 SGHRS and CDR2 YFSETQ. The CDR3 DNA sequence: TGCGCCAGCAGCTTGGCCCCCACCGACCTGGGAACTGAAGCTTTCTTT. Translated: CASSLAPTDLGTEAFF.

This clonotype occurred a few times. The rearrangement links TRBV5-1 to TRBJ1-1, with D tentatively TRBD1 (5 bases). Germline V gives CDR1 SGHRS, CDR2 YFSETQ. There are 13 residues in the CDR3. Trimming took off 5 bases at V and 1 base at J, with 9 bases between the two ends. The CDR3, as DNA: TGCGCCAGCAGGGCAGGGTCGAACACTGAAGCTTTCTTT. Amino acids: CASRAGSNTEAFF.